Sequencing of this T cell receptor beta chain was carried out in a study of T-cell reconstitution after alpha-beta-depleted transplantation in children. Study results and limitations: A year post-transplant, T-cell counts and diversity derived mostly from newly produced T cells. There were some patients whose high TCRbeta diversity at day 60 came from surviving recipient T cells and thymic progenitors.

This clonotype came up a few times. Its cognate antigen is unknown. Unique molecular identifiers tagged the TCRbeta library. TCRdb re-analysed the PCR reads in MiXCR, keeping a single row per CDR3 protein. The table includes approximately 520,000 distinct CDR3 sequences, roughly 10% detected once. The CDR3 has 15 residues. V was trimmed by 4 bases and J by 2 bases, leaving 16 bases between them. The germline CDR1 and CDR2 sequences are SGHKS and YYEKEE (reference sequence). Sample: PBMCs, mostly from graft donor cells, taken 180 days after TCRalphabeta/CD19-depleted stem cell transplant. The chain combines TRBV5-5 with TRBJ2-7; D is perhaps TRBD1 (6 bases). The sequence came from a female patient between 2 and 10 years old who had a stem cell transplant for aplastic anemia, so the T cells may come from the graft donor. DNA for the CDR3: TGTGCCAGCAGCCTCTGGCAGGGGCCACCCTACGAGCAGTACTTC. This codes for CASSLWQGPPYEQYF.